One and the same sample provided the 19 T cell receptor beta chains below, sequenced in a study of shared clonotypes between healthy human individuals (dated by TCRdb to about 2020). The library was made by the immunoSEQ multiplex PCR assay. The table comes from immuneACCESS by way of TCRdb, which keeps in-frame sequences with V and J called. Part of the clones is missing from these tables; in studies checked, under half for an unresolved V gene and the rest for unknown reasons. Across this sample there are about 2,500,000 clones, with roughly nine tenths seen only once. Clones ranked in the top ten supply 0.13% to 0.15% of the sample. The specimen sequenced was naive CD4+ T cells sorted from blood. The meaning of the sample's cell subset or site label: CD45RA+ positively selected. The origin of the receptors is a man aged 18 to 30 in good health.

The gene calls are TRBV6-6 and TRBJ1-1; no clear D. V was clipped by 7 bases and J by 0 bases, with 9 bases between them. This CDR3 spans 13 amino acids. CDR1 MNHNY and CDR2 SVGAGI come from the germline V gene (reference sequence). CDR3 in DNA: TGTGCCAGCACCCTAGAGTTGAACACTGAAGCTTTCTTT. Its translation: CASTLELNTEAFF.

This chain uses TRBV7-9 with TRBJ2-7, with D perhaps being TRBD1 or TRBD2 (6 bases each). Trimming removed 4 bases at V and 6 bases at J, with 19 bases between. This CDR3 spans 15 amino acids. Per germline, CDR1 SEHNR and CDR2 FQNEAQ (reference sequence). DNA of the CDR3: TGTGCCAGCAGCTCCTTTCGGGGGCCATGGACCGAGCAGTACTTC. Protein: CASSSFRGPWTEQYF. Drawing the rest from reference TRBV7-9 and TRBJ2-7, the complete variable domain is DTGVSQNPRHKITKRGQNVTFRCDPISEHNRLYWYRQTLGQGPEFLTYFQNEAQLEKSRLLSDRFSAERPKGSFSTLEIQRTEQGDSAMYLCASSSFRGPWTEQYFGPGTRLTVT.

Notes on this clone: The sample holds other DNA sequences that translate to the same CDR3. The CDR3 DNA reads TGCGCCAGCAGCTTGGCCTCAGGCAATAATTCACCCCTCCACTTT. Protein product: CASSLASGNNSPLHF. The V gene is TRBV5-1, the J gene TRBJ1-6; D not certain. The germline V gene encodes CDR1 SGHRS and CDR2 YFSETQ. Between the trimmed V and J ends, which lost 0 bases and 5 bases, there was a span of 9 bases. The CDR3 length is 15 residues.

This clone turned up a few times. The rearrangement uses TRBV30 and TRBJ1-1, with D uncertain. V shed 0 bases and J shed 4 bases, with 9 bases lying between them. Germline V gene data show CDR1 as GTSNPN and CDR2 as SVGIG (reference sequence). The CDR3 covers 13 residues. CDR3 region: CAWSVGRTTEAFF. The CDR3 DNA sequence: TGTGCCTGGAGTGTGGGAAGGACCACTGAAGCTTTCTTT.

V is TRBV7-8 and J is TRBJ2-7; TRBD1 matches at 7 bases. The CDR3 has 14 residues. The V and J ends lost 4 bases and 6 bases, in that order; junction bases with no gene match: 9. The germline V gene encodes CDR1 SGHVS and CDR2 FQNEAQ. This chain's CDR3 is CASSSRTGLGEQYF. The CDR3 DNA reads as TGTGCCAGCAGCTCAAGGACAGGTTTGGGCGAGCAGTACTTC.

The J gene is TRBJ1-1, the V gene TRBV19; tentative D call: TRBD1 (6 bases). Germline CDR1 LNHDA, CDR2 SQIVND (reference sequence). Trimming took 5 bases from V and 3 from J, leaving 10 bases between them. The CDR3 is 13 residues long. CDR3: CASSLDRYTEAFF. The CDR3 nucleotides read TGTGCCAGTAGTCTCGACAGGTACACTGAAGCTTTCTTT.

The chain recombines TRBV5-4 with TRBJ2-3, with 8 positions matching TRBD2. CDR1 is SGHNT, CDR2 YYREEE, per germline (reference sequence). The CDR3 consists of 17 residues. J was trimmed by 3 bases and V by 1 base; bases with no gene match: 10. The CDR3 reads CASSLRLAGLGTDTQYF. CDR3 in DNA: TGTGCCAGCAGCTTGAGGCTAGCGGGTTTGGGTACAGATACGCAGTATTTT.

J is TRBJ1-2 and V is TRBV29-1, with TRBD1 identical over 7 bases. The CDR3 totals 11 residues. The germline CDR1 and CDR2 sequences are SQVTM and ANQGSEA. The V segment lost 6 bases and the J segment 8 bases; nucleotides outside the gene matches: 6. CDR3 nucleotide sequence: TGCAGCGTACACAGGGGAAAGGGCTACACCTTC. This sequence encodes CSVHRGKGYTF.

V gene TRBV11-2 combines with J gene TRBJ1-2, with a tentative D call TRBD1 (6 bases). CDR3 length: 17 amino acids. The germline V and J ends were trimmed by 11 bases and 4 bases, with 29 bases remaining between them. The germline V gene encodes CDR1 SGHAT and CDR2 FQNNGV. The CDR3 protein is CASSSLRGPTGRYGYTF. The CDR3 DNA is TGTGCCTCAAGCAGCTTACGGGGGCCAACAGGGCGCTATGGCTACACCTTC.

V usage is TRBV7-9 and J usage is TRBJ2-5; 8 positions agree with TRBD1. The CDR3 consists of 14 residues. The ends lost 4 bases at V and 5 bases at J; junction bases unmatched: 6. Germline loops: CDR1 SEHNR, CDR2 FQNEAQ (reference sequence). The CDR3 DNA is TGTGCCAGCAGCTCCCCAGGGGGCGAGGAGACCCAGTACTTC. Residues: CASSSPGGEETQYF.

The rearrangement uses TRBV10-3 and TRBJ2-5; 8 nucleotides match TRBD1. The tail of the sequence fits TRBJ2-7 better, so the J call may be wrong. CDR3 length equals 13 residues. From germline, CDR1 is ENHRY and CDR2 SYGVKD. The CDR3 protein is CAIRGQAPYEQYF. CDR3 nucleotide sequence: TGTGCCATCAGGGGACAGGCTCCCTACGAGCAGTACTTC.

The chain recombines TRBV30 with TRBJ2-6; a weak D match, TRBD1 (5 bases). Germline V gene sequence: CDR1 GTSNPN, CDR2 SVGIG (reference sequence). Trimming shortened V by 2 bases and J by 4 bases, and 12 bases separated the two germline ends. This CDR3 is built from 15 residues. The CDR3 nucleotides are TGTGCCTGGAGTAGCGCAGGGTTCGGGGCCAACGTCCTGACTTTC. Translating it yields CAWSSAGFGANVLTF.

The chain couples TRBV5-1 to TRBJ1-6, with a weak D call TRBD1 (5 bases). The CDR3 runs 15 residues. The V gene's germline CDR1 is SGHRS and CDR2 YFSETQ. The V end was cut by 2 bases, the J end by 5 bases, with 11 bases between. This chain's CDR3 is CASSFQDRDNSPLHF. Written as DNA, the CDR3 is TGCGCCAGCAGCTTCCAAGACAGAGATAATTCACCCCTCCACTTT.

Only one count was recorded for this clone. This chain connects TRBV2 to TRBJ2-3; D remains ambiguous. The CDR3 runs 13 residues. V was clipped by 7 bases and J by 4 bases, with 12 bases between them. CDR1 is SNHLY and CDR2 is FYNNEI in the germline V gene. CDR3 residues: CASNDRPPDTQYF. The CDR3 DNA is TGTGCCAGCAACGACCGGCCCCCAGATACGCAGTATTTT.

V and J are TRBV6-5 and TRBJ2-3, with a weak D call TRBD1 (6 bases). Trimming took off 0 bases at V and 4 bases at J, with 11 bases between the two ends. Germline CDR1 and CDR2: MNHEY and SVGAGI. The CDR3 runs to 15 residues. CDR3 coding DNA: TGTGCCAGCAGTTACTCGATAAGACAGGCAGATACGCAGTATTTT. Translation gives CASSYSIRQADTQYF.

This chain connects TRBV6-6 to TRBJ1-1, with D unresolved. The CDR3 runs 15 residues. The V and J ends lost 0 bases and 1 base respectively, with 9 bases between them. Germline V lookup: CDR1 MNHNY, CDR2 SVGAGI (reference sequence). The CDR3 is CASSYSETENTEAFF. CDR3 nucleotide sequence: TGTGCCAGCAGTTACTCCGAGACCGAGAACACTGAAGCTTTCTTT.

CDR3 loop: CASSQDTLRHTQYF. CDR3 coding DNA: TGTGCCAGCAGCCAAGATACATTGCGGCATACGCAGTATTTT. The J gene is TRBJ2-3, the V gene TRBV14, with D uncertain. V was clipped by 0 bases and J by 7 bases, with 11 bases between them. The CDR3 contains 14 residues. CDR1 is SGHDN and CDR2 is FVKESK in the germline V gene.

This chain uses TRBV11-2 with TRBJ2-5, with D possibly TRBD2 on 5 matching bases. Trimming stripped 3 bases from V and 4 bases from J, with 15 bases between. Germline V gene lookup returns CDR1 SGHAT and CDR2 FQNNGV. This CDR3 has 15 amino acids. Here the CDR3 DNA reads TGTGCCAGCAGCTTTAACGGGGAATCGGGAGAGACCCAGTACTTC. Protein product: CASSFNGESGETQYF.

This clone has more than one count but fewer than ten. This chain uses TRBV18 with TRBJ2-7; 7 bases agree with TRBD1. This CDR3 has 13 residues. Germline CDR1 KGHSH, CDR2 LQKENI. J gave up 6 bases and V 2 bases, and 4 bases lay outside the gene matches. This CDR3 is CASSPEGAGEQYF. The CDR3 DNA reads as TGTGCCAGCTCACCAGAGGGGGCTGGCGAGCAGTACTTC.